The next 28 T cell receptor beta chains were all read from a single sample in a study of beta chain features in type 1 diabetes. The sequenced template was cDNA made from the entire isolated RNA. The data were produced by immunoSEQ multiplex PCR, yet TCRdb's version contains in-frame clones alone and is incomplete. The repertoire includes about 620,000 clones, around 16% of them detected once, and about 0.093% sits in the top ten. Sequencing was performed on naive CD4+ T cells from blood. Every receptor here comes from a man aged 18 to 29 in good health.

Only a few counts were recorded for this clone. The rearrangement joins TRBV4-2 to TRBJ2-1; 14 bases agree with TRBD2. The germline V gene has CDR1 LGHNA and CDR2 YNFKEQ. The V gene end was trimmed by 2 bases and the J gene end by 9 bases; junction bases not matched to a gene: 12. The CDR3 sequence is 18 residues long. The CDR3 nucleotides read TGTGCCAGCAGCCAACCCAACCCGACTAGCGGGGGGGCCAGTGAGCAGTTCTTC. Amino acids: CASSQPNPTSGGASEQFF.

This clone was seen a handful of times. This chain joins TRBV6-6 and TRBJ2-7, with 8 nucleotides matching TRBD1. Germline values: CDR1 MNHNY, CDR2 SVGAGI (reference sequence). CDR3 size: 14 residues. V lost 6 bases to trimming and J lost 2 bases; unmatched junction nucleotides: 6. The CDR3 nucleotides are TGTGCCAGCAGCCCGCGGACAGGGACCTACGAGCAGTACTTC. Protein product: CASSPRTGTYEQYF.

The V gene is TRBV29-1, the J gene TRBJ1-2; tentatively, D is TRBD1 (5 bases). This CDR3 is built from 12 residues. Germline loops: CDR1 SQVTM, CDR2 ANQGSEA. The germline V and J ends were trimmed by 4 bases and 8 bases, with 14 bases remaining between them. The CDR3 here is CSVVMGLKGYTF. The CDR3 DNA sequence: TGCAGCGTTGTGATGGGACTCAAAGGCTACACCTTC.

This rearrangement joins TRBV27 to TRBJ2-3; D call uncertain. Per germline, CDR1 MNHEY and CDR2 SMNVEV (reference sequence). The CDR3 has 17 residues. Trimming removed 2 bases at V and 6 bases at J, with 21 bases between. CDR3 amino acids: CASSLRSGGGLRDTQYF. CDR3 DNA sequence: TGTGCCAGCAGTTTACGGTCAGGTGGTGGTCTCAGGGATACGCAGTATTTT.

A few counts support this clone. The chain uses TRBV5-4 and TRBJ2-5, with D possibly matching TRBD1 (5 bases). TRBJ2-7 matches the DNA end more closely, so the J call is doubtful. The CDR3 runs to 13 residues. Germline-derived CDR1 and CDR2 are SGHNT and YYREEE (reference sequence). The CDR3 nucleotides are TGTGCCAGCAGCTTGGGGACAAATTTCGAGCAGTACTTC. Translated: CASSLGTNFEQYF.

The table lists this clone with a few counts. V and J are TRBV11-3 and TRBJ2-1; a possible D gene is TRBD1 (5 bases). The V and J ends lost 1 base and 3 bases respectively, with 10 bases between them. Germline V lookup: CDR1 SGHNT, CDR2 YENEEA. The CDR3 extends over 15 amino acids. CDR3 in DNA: TGTGCCAGCAGCTTAGGCAGGGTAGGCTACAATGAGCAGTTCTTC. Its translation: CASSLGRVGYNEQFF.

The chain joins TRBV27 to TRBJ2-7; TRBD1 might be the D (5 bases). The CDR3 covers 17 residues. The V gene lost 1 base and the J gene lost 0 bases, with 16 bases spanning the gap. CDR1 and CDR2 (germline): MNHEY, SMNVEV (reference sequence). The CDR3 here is CASSLFFVRQYSYEQYF. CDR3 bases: TGTGCCAGCAGTTTATTTTTCGTGCGACAGTACTCCTACGAGCAGTACTTC.

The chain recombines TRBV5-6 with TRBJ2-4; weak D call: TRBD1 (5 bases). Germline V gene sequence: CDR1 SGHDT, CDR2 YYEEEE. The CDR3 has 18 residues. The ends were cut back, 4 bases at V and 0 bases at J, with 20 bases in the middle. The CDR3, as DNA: TGTGCCAGCAGCCCGAGAGCAGGGTCGGGTAGAGCCAAAAACATTCAGTACTTC. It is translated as CASSPRAGSGRAKNIQYF.

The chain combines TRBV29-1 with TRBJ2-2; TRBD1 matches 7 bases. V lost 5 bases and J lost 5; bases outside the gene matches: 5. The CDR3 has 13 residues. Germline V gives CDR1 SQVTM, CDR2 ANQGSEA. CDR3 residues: CSVSRGRTGELFF. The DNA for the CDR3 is TGCAGCGTTAGTAGGGGGCGGACCGGGGAGCTGTTTTTT.

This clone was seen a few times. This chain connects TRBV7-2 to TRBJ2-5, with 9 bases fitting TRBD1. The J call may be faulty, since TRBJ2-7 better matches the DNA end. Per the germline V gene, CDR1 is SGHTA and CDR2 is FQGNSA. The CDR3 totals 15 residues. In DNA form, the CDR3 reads TGTGCCAGCAGGGGACAGGGCTTTCAGCACTACGAGCAGTACTTC. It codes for CASRGQGFQHYEQYF.

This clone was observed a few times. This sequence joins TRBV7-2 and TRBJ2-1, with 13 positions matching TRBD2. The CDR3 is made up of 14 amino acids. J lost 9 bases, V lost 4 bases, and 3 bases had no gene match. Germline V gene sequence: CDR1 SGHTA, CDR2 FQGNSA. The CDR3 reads CASSWTSGRVEQFF. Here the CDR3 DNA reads TGTGCCAGCAGCTGGACTAGCGGGAGAGTTGAGCAGTTCTTC.

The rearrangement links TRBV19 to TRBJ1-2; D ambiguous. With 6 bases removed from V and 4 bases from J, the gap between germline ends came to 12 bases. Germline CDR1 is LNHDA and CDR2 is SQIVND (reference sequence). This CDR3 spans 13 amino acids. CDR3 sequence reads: CASSATRSYGYTF. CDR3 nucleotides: TGTGCCAGTAGCGCCACAAGGAGCTATGGCTACACCTTC. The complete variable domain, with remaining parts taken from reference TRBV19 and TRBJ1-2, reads DGGITQSPKYLFRKEGQNVTLSCEQNLNHDAMYWYRQDPGQGLRLIYYSQIVNDFQKGDIAEGYSVSREKKESFPLTVTSAQKNPTAFYLCASSATRSYGYTFGSGTRLTVV.

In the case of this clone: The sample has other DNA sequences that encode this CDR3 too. This chain's CDR3 is CASSLAGGNQPQHF. CDR3 sequence (DNA): TGTGCCAGCAGCTTGGCAGGGGGCAATCAGCCCCAGCATTTT. The chain joins TRBV5-4 to TRBJ1-5, with D perhaps matching TRBD1 (6 bases). This CDR3 spans 14 amino acids. V was trimmed by 0 bases and J by 2 bases, leaving 6 bases between them. Germline CDR1 is SGHNT and CDR2 is YYREEE (reference sequence). The variable domain in full, completed from reference TRBV5-4 and TRBJ1-5, reads ETGVTQSPTHLIKTRGQQVTLRCSSQSGHNTVSWYQQALGQGPQFIFQYYREEENGRGNFPPRFSGLQFPNYSSELNVNALELDDSALYLCASSLAGGNQPQHFGDGTRLSIL.

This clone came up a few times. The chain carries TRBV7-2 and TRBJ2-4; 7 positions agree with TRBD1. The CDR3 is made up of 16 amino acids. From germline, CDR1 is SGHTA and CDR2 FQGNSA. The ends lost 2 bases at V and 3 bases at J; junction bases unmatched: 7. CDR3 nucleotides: TGTGCCAGCAGCTTATTTAGGGGACAGCTCAAAAACATTCAGTACTTC. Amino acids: CASSLFRGQLKNIQYF. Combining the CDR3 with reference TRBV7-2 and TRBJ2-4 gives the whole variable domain GAGVSQSPSNKVTEKGKDVELRCDPISGHTALYWYRQSLGQGLEFLIYFQGNSAPDKSGLPSDRFSAERTGGSVSTLTIQRTQQEDSAVYLCASSLFRGQLKNIQYFGAGTRLSVL.

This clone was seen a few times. The CDR3: CASCSTSGREDTQYF. In DNA form, the CDR3 reads TGTGCCAGCTGCTCGACTAGCGGGAGGGAGGATACGCAGTATTTT. The gene calls are TRBV9 and TRBJ2-3; 14 positions agree with TRBD2. The CDR3 has 15 residues. Germline loops: CDR1 SGDLS, CDR2 YYNGEE. V dropped 7 bases and J dropped 6; count of bases not matched to a gene: 7.

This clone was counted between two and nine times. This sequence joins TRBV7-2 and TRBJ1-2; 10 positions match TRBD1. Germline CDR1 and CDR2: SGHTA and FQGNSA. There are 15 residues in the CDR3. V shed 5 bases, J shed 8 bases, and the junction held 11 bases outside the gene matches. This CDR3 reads CASSPQTGGALGYTF. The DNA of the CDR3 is TGTGCCAGCAGCCCACAGACAGGGGGCGCGCTGGGCTACACCTTC.

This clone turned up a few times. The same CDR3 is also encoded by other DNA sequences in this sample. The CDR3 nucleotides read TGTGCCATCAGTGCATTATCCTACGAGCAGTACTTC. Protein sequence: CAISALSYEQYF. The chain has TRBV10-3 and TRBJ2-7, with D hard to call. This CDR3 has 12 residues. The germline CDR1 and CDR2 sequences are ENHRY and SYGVKD. V was cut by 4 bases and J by 1 base, with 5 bases left in between.

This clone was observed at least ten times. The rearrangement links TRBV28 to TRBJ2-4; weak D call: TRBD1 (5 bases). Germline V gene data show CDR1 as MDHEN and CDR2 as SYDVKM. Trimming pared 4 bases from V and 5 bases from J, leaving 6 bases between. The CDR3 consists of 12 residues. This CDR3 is CASSWGQNIQYF. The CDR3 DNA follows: TGTGCCAGCAGTTGGGGCCAAAACATTCAGTACTTC.

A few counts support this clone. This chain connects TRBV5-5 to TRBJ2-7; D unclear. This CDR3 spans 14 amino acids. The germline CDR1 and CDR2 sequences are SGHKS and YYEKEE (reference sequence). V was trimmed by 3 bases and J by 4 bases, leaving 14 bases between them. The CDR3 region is CASSSPRWGYEQYF. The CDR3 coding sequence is TGTGCCAGCAGCTCCCCCCGTTGGGGATACGAGCAGTACTTC. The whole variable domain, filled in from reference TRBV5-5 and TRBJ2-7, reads DAGVTQSPTHLIKTRGQQVTLRCSPISGHKSVSWYQQVLGQGPQFIFQYYEKEERGRGNFPDRFSARQFPNYSSELNVNALLLGDSALYLCASSSPRWGYEQYFGPGTRLTVT.

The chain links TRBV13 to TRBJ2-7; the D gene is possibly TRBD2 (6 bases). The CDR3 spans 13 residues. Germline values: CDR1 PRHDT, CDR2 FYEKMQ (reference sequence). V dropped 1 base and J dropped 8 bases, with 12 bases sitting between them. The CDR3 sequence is CASSLDRREQQYF. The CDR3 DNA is TGTGCCAGCAGCTTAGATCGCCGGGAGCAGCAGTACTTC. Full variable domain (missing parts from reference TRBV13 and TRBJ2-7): AAGVIQSPRHLIKEKRETATLKCYPIPRHDTVYWYQQGPGQDPQFLISFYEKMQSDKGSIPDRFSAQQFSDYHSELNMSSLELGDSALYFCASSLDRREQQYFGPGTRLTVT.

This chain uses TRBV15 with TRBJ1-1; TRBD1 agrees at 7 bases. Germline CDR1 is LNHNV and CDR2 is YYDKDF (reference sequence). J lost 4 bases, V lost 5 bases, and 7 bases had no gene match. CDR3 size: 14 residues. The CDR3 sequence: CATSDRDRPTEAFF. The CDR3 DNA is TGTGCCACCAGCGACCGGGACAGACCCACTGAAGCTTTCTTT.

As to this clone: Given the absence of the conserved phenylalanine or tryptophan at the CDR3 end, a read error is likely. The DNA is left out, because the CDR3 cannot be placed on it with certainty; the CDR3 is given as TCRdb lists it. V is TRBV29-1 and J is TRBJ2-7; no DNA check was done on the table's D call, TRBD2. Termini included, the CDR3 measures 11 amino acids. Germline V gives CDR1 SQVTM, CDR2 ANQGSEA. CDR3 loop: CSVEWFLAGWL.

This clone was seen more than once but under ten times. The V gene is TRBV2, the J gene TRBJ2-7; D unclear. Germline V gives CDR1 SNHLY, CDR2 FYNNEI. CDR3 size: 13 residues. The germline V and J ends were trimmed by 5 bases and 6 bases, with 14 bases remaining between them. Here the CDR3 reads CASSTDPTGEQYF. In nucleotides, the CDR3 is TGTGCCAGCAGTACCGACCCGACCGGCGAGCAGTACTTC.

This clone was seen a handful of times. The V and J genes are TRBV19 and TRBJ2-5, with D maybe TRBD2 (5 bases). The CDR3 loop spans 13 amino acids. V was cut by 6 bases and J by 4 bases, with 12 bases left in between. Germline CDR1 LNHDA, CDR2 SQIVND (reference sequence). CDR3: CASSPRGRETQYF. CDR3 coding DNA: TGTGCCAGTAGCCCTCGGGGTAGAGAGACCCAGTACTTC.

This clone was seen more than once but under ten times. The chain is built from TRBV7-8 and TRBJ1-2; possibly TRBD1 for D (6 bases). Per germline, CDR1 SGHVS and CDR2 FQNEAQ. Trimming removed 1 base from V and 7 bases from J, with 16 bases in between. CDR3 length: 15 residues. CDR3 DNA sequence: TGTGCCAGCAGCTTAGTCTCAGGGGAAATTGGTGGCTACACCTTC. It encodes CASSLVSGEIGGYTF.

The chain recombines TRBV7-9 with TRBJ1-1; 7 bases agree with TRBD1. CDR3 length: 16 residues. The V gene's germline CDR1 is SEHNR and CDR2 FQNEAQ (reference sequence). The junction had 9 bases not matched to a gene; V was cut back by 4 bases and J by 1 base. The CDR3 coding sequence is TGTGCCAGCAGCTCACCCCGACAGGGACGGAACACTGAAGCTTTCTTT. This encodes CASSSPRQGRNTEAFF.

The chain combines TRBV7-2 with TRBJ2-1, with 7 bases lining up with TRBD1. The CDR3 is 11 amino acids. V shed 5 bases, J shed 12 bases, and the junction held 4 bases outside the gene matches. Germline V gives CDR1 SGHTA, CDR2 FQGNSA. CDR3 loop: CASSVDRRQFF. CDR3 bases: TGTGCCAGCAGCGTGGACAGGAGGCAGTTCTTC. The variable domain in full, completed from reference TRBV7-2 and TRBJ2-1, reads GAGVSQSPSNKVTEKGKDVELRCDPISGHTALYWYRQSLGQGLEFLIYFQGNSAPDKSGLPSDRFSAERTGGSVSTLTIQRTQQEDSAVYLCASSVDRRQFFGPGTRLTVL.

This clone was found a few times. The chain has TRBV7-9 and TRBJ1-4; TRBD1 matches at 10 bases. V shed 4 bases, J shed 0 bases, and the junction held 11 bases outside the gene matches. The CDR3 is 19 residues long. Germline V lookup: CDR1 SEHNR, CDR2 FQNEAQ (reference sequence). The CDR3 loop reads CASSSRDRGHTATNEKLFF. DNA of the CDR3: TGTGCCAGCAGCTCCCGGGACAGGGGACATACAGCAACTAATGAAAAACTGTTTTTT.